Each of the 20 T cell receptor beta chains below was sequenced from the same sample in a study of chemoradiotherapy in HPV16-positive cancers. Clones were sequenced by immunoSEQ multiplex PCR, and TCRdb holds only the in-frame ones, with some missing. The table records roughly 3,000 clones, about 90% of them present only once. The sample was blood, taken from a patient who underwent chemoradiotherapy. These receptors came from a human donor with HPV-associated anogenital cancer.

J is TRBJ2-7 and V is TRBV18; no clear D. Germline V gene sequence: CDR1 KGHSH, CDR2 LQKENI. This CDR3 comprises 13 residues. Trimming removed 2 bases at V and 2 bases at J, with 7 bases between. DNA of the CDR3: TGTGCCAGCTCACCAACAGTAGCCTACGAGCAGTACTTC. It translates to CASSPTVAYEQYF.

In regard to this clone: Other DNA sequences of this sample code for an identical CDR3. The chain uses TRBV2 and TRBJ2-5, with a tentative D call TRBD1 (5 bases). V was cut by 0 bases and J by 4 bases, with 12 bases left in between. Looked up from germline, CDR1 is SNHLY and CDR2 is FYNNEI. This CDR3 is 15 amino acids long. The CDR3 DNA reads TGTGCCAGCAGTGAAGCGCTTGGGGCTAGAGAGACCCAGTACTTC. Translated: CASSEALGARETQYF.

This chain joins TRBV7-8 and TRBJ1-1; the match to TRBD1 covers 10 bases. The CDR3 is 13 amino acids. The germline gives CDR1 SGHVS, CDR2 FQNEAQ. V dropped 5 bases and J dropped 7; count of bases not matched to a gene: 4. CDR3 in DNA: TGTGCCAGCAGCAGGACAGGGGGAATTGAAGCTTTCTTT. Translation gives CASSRTGGIEAFF.

This clone was counted once. The J gene is TRBJ2-2, the V gene TRBV5-5, with a possible D match to TRBD1 (6 bases). The CDR3 covers 19 residues. V lost 0 bases, J lost 6 bases, and 24 bases lay in between. The germline V gene encodes CDR1 SGHKS and CDR2 YYEKEE (reference sequence). This chain's CDR3 is CASSLAAMTGTRRSGELFF. The CDR3 DNA follows: TGTGCCAGCAGCTTGGCAGCCATGACCGGGACACGGAGGTCCGGGGAGCTGTTTTTT.

The V and J genes are TRBV25-1 and TRBJ1-5, with D possibly matching TRBD1 (5 bases). This CDR3 contains 14 residues. Looked up from germline, CDR1 is MGHDK and CDR2 is SYGVNS. V was pared by 6 bases and J by 4 bases, with 13 bases between. The CDR3: CASSIKEGNQPQHF. CDR3 sequence (DNA): TGTGCCAGCAGCATAAAGGAGGGGAATCAGCCCCAGCATTTT.

The V and J genes are TRBV7-7 and TRBJ2-5; D may be TRBD1 or TRBD2 (5 bases each). This CDR3 contains 13 residues. V gave up 6 bases and J gave up 4 bases, with 12 bases separating them. From germline, CDR1 is SSHAT and CDR2 FNYEAQ (reference sequence). This chain's CDR3 is CASSKGTRETQYF. CDR3 nucleotides: TGTGCCAGCAGTAAGGGGACGAGAGAGACCCAGTACTTC. Supplemented by reference TRBV7-7 and TRBJ2-5, the full variable domain reads GAGVSQSPRYKVTKRGQDVTLRCDPISSHATLYWYQQALGQGPEFLTYFNYEAQPDKSGLPSDRFSAERPEGSISTLTIQRTEQRDSAMYRCASSKGTRETQYFGPGTRLLVL.

In nucleotides, the CDR3 is TGTGCCAGCAGCTTAGTACCCATCCCTGGAGATACGCAGTATTTT. This gives the protein CASSLVPIPGDTQYF. The chain links TRBV11-2 to TRBJ2-3, with no clear D. This CDR3 region has 15 residues. The germline V and J ends were trimmed by 1 base and 5 bases, with 13 bases remaining between them. Germline V gene sequence: CDR1 SGHAT, CDR2 FQNNGV.

The CDR3 loop is CASSLRTGGLTGELFF. For the CDR3, the DNA is TGTGCCAGCAGCCTCCGGACAGGGGGCCTGACCGGGGAGCTGTTTTTT. This rearrangement joins TRBV5-5 to TRBJ2-2, with TRBD1 matching 11 bases. This CDR3 comprises 16 residues. Germline CDR1 reads SGHKS; CDR2 reads YYEKEE (reference sequence). V lost 4 bases and J lost 5; bases outside the gene matches: 7.

The J gene is TRBJ1-2, the V gene TRBV6-5; 9 bases agree with TRBD1. This CDR3 has 12 amino acids. V shed 8 bases and J 5 bases; nucleotides not matched to a gene: 3. The germline V gene has CDR1 MNHEY and CDR2 SVGAGI. The CDR3 nucleotides read TGTGCCAGCCGGACAGGGGTATATGGCTACACCTTC. It yields the protein CASRTGVYGYTF.

The rearrangement links TRBV13 to TRBJ2-7, with D perhaps matching TRBD1 (6 bases). V lost 5 bases and J lost 3, with 14 bases in between. The CDR3 runs 14 residues. CDR1 and CDR2 (germline): PRHDT, FYEKMQ (reference sequence). In nucleotides, the CDR3 is TGTGCCAGCAGCCCCCGAAGGGGGTTCTACGAGCAGTACTTC. Translation gives CASSPRRGFYEQYF.

The chain couples TRBV4-3 to TRBJ2-3, with unresolved D. Between the trimmed V and J ends, which lost 2 bases and 3 bases, there was a span of 18 bases. CDR1 LGHNA and CDR2 YSLEER come from the germline V gene. The CDR3 totals 17 residues. CDR3 residues: CASSQFRRAYGTDTQYF. The CDR3 region has the DNA TGCGCCAGCAGCCAATTCCGTCGGGCGTATGGAACAGATACGCAGTATTTT.

The DNA for the CDR3 is TGTGCCAGCACAGTTGGGAGGGAAGAGCAGTACTTC. The encoded protein is CASTVGREEQYF. This chain links TRBV7-9 with TRBJ2-5, with 7 bases identical to TRBD2. Per germline, CDR1 SEHNR and CDR2 FQNEAQ (reference sequence). V shed 7 bases, J shed 11 bases, and the junction held 10 bases outside the gene matches. CDR3 size: 12 residues.

The chain links TRBV7-2 to TRBJ2-2, with TRBD2 matching 15 bases. Trimming cost V 5 bases and J 2 bases; bases outside gene matches: 9. This CDR3 contains 19 residues. Germline V gives CDR1 SGHTA, CDR2 FQGNSA. In nucleotides, the CDR3 is TGTGCCAGCAGCCGGATTGGGACTAGCGGGAGGCCAAACACCGGGGAGCTGTTTTTT. Translating gives CASSRIGTSGRPNTGELFF.

This chain uses TRBV29-1 with TRBJ1-5; D is unresolved. V lost 4 bases and J lost 2, with 15 bases in between. The CDR3 runs to 15 residues. The germline gives CDR1 SQVTM, CDR2 ANQGSEA. The CDR3 is CSVATEPGGNQPQHF. The DNA of the CDR3 is TGCAGCGTTGCAACCGAGCCCGGGGGCAATCAGCCCCAGCATTTT. The full variable domain, with the rest looked up from reference TRBV29-1 and TRBJ1-5, is SAVISQKPSRDICQRGTSLTIQCQVDSQVTMMFWYRQQPGQSLTLIATANQGSEATYESGFVIDKFPISRPNLTFSTLTVSNMSPEDSSIYLCSVATEPGGNQPQHFGDGTRLSIL.

This sequence joins TRBV5-5 and TRBJ2-3; a weak D match, TRBD2 (5 bases). The CDR3 extends over 16 amino acids. Looked up from germline, CDR1 is SGHKS and CDR2 is YYEKEE (reference sequence). Trimming left V 1 base short and J 0 bases short, with 12 bases between. The CDR3 nucleotides are TGTGCCAGCAGCTTGCAGCCCGAGGGAAGCACAGATACGCAGTATTTT. Amino acid sequence: CASSLQPEGSTDTQYF.

This clone came up a few times. The chain is built from TRBV11-2 and TRBJ1-5, with D possibly TRBD1 on 6 matching bases. The length of the CDR3 is 15 residues. Per germline, CDR1 SGHAT and CDR2 FQNNGV. Trimming stripped 1 base from V and 3 bases from J, with 10 bases between. CDR3 coding DNA: TGTGCCAGCAGCTTAGCAACAGGGTACAATCAGCCCCAGCATTTT. It encodes CASSLATGYNQPQHF.

The V gene is TRBV7-6, the J gene TRBJ2-3; 7 nucleotides agree with TRBD1. Trimming cost V 6 bases and J 0 bases; bases outside gene matches: 9. Germline V lookup: CDR1 SGHVS, CDR2 FNYEAQ. There are 16 residues in the CDR3. CDR3 sequence: CASSPKPGQSTDTQYF. The CDR3 DNA follows: TGTGCCAGCAGTCCTAAACCGGGACAGAGCACAGATACGCAGTATTTT.

V is TRBV11-2 and J is TRBJ2-7; no definite D call. Germline lookup yields CDR1 SGHAT and CDR2 FQNNGV. The V and J ends lost 0 bases and 1 base respectively, with 7 bases between them. The CDR3 runs to 14 residues. CDR3 amino acids: CASSLDRRSYEQYF. The CDR3 nucleotides read TGTGCCAGCAGCTTAGATCGGCGGTCCTACGAGCAGTACTTC.

V and J are TRBV29-1 and TRBJ2-2; TRBD1 matches 8 bases. The germline V gene encodes CDR1 SQVTM and CDR2 ANQGSEA. V lost 3 bases, J lost 6 bases, and 6 bases stayed unmatched. CDR3 size: 14 residues. This chain's CDR3 is CSVDTGGIAGELFF. The CDR3 DNA sequence: TGCAGCGTTGACACAGGGGGAATCGCCGGGGAGCTGTTTTTT.

The V gene is TRBV21-1, the J gene TRBJ2-7; TRBD2, the D gene given by the table, was not confirmed from the DNA. TRBV21-1 is a pseudogene locus. The CDR3 totals 17 residues. CDR3 DNA: TGTGCCAGCAGCAAATGGGGGACTAGTATATCACCCTACGAGCAGTACTTC. Translation: CASSKWGTSISPYEQYF.